This T cell receptor beta chain was documented in a study of blood T cell repertoires in COVID-19. In the study overall: Both acute and convalescent COVID-19 samples were obtained from the United States, Italy and Spain.

V gave up 3 bases and J gave up 1 base, with 8 bases separating them. The CDR3 loop spans 14 amino acids. In germline, CDR1 is KGHDR, CDR2 SFDVKD. This table comes from immunoSEQ multiplex PCR, and its TCRdb copy is limited to in-frame clones, with some not included. This table has about 160,000 clones, around 80% appearing once. What was sequenced was PBMCs or T cells enriched from blood (not recorded which). This clonotype was sampled from a man aged 35-49 years who had recovered from COVID-19. The chain links TRBV24-1 to TRBJ2-5; D remains ambiguous. The CDR3 DNA is TGTGCCACCAGTGATACGCGGATCCAAGAGACCCAGTACTTC. Translating it yields CATSDTRIQETQYF.